Listed below are T cell receptor beta chains from one sample, sequenced in a study of T-cell reconstitution after alpha-beta-depleted transplantation in children. TCRdb fed the PCR reads into MiXCR, producing one record per CDR3 protein. The sample carries about 60,000 distinct CDR3 sequences, 44% recorded once. This specimen consisted of PBMCs, mostly from graft donor cells, obtained 360 days after TCRalphabeta/CD19-depleted stem cell transplant. The receptors shown here come from a male patient under 18 who had a stem cell transplant for acute lymphoblastic leukemia, so the T cells may come from the graft donor. Both conserved end residues are part of each CDR3. A D gene is named only where the DNA matches it firmly. Some rows mark clone size as missing; the rest say once, few, many or name a class of expanded clone.

>TRBJ2-7|TRBV4-2|.|.
CASSQGGAGHYEQYF
TGTGCCAGCAGCCAAGGGGGTGCGGGGCACTACGAGCAGTACTTC
>TRBJ2-3|TRBV24-1|.|few
CATRARDGATDTQYF
TGTGCCACCAGGGCCAGGGATGGGGCCACAGATACGCAGTATTTT
>TRBJ2-3|TRBV29-1|.|few
CSVDSRLEGDTQYF
TGCAGCGTTGATTCAAGGCTAGAAGGAGATACGCAGTATTTT
>TRBJ2-7|TRBV12-3/TRBV12-4|TRBD1|.
CASSLRDRGYEQYF
TGTGCCAGCAGTCTCCGGGACAGAGGTTACGAGCAGTACTTC
>TRBJ2-1|TRBV29-1|.|few
CSVPTGTLGNEQFF
TGCAGCGTACCGACCGGGACTTTGGGAAATGAGCAGTTCTTC
>TRBJ1-1|TRBV27|.|few
CASSLSDYTEAFF
TGTGCCAGCAGTTTATCGGACTACACTGAAGCTTTCTTT
>TRBJ2-1|TRBV12-3/TRBV12-4|.|.
CASSSGNEQFF
TGTGCCAGCAGTTCTGGGAATGAGCAGTTCTTC
>TRBJ1-2|TRBV9|.|.
CASSSRRDNYGYTF
TGTGCCAGCAGCTCCCGCAGGGATAACTATGGCTACACCTTC
>TRBJ2-1|TRBV12-3/TRBV12-4|.|few
CASSLVNNEQFF
TGTGCCAGCAGTTTAGTCAACAATGAGCAGTTCTTC
>TRBJ1-4|TRBV12-3/TRBV12-4|.|.
CASTPNVGLGKLFF
TGTGCCAGCACCCCCAATGTCGGGCTTGGAAAACTGTTTTTT
>TRBJ2-1|TRBV7-6|.|many
CASSLGGLVQFF
TGTGCCAGCAGCTTAGGGGGGTTGGTGCAGTTCTTC
>TRBJ2-7|TRBV5-1|TRBD2|.
CASSPRWLAGGGNYEQYF
TGCGCCAGCAGCCCCCGTTGGCTAGCGGGAGGAGGGAACTACGAGCAGTACTTC
>TRBJ2-1|TRBV5-1|.|.
CASSLGTFSYNEQFF
TGCGCCAGCAGCTTGGGGACATTTTCCTACAATGAGCAGTTCTTC
>TRBJ2-1|TRBV7-9|TRBD2|few
CASKQLAGDNEQFF
TGTGCCAGCAAGCAGCTAGCGGGAGACAATGAGCAGTTCTTC
>TRBJ2-7|TRBV20-1|TRBD2|.
CSARRRLAGERGGHEQYF
TGCAGTGCTAGAAGGCGGCTAGCGGGAGAAAGAGGGGGCCACGAGCAGTACTTC
>TRBJ2-7|TRBV20-1|.|.
CSARVAASPYEQYF
TGCAGTGCTAGAGTGGCCGCCTCCCCCTACGAGCAGTACTTC
>TRBJ2-3|TRBV11-2|TRBD2|.
CASSSPSPLAGPLEGQYF
TGTGCCAGCAGCTCCCCGTCCCCACTAGCGGGGCCATTGGAAGGGCAGTATTTT
>TRBJ2-7|TRBV6-1|TRBD1|.
CASRQGQGFYEQYF
TGTGCCAGCAGACAGGGACAGGGGTTCTACGAGCAGTACTTC
>TRBJ1-1|TRBV2|TRBD1|.
CAQDRGLMNTEAFF
TGTGCTCAGGACAGGGGCCTAATGAACACTGAAGCTTTCTTT
>TRBJ2-7|TRBV25-1|.|few
CASSDTIGPRYEQYF
TGTGCCAGCAGTGACACTATCGGGCCTCGCTACGAGCAGTACTTC
>TRBJ2-1|TRBV11-2|TRBD2|.
CASSFVTSGNHNEQFF
TGTGCCAGCAGCTTTGTTACTAGCGGAAATCACAATGAGCAGTTCTTC
>TRBJ2-1|TRBV5-1|TRBD2|.
CASSFLSGVSYNEQFF
TGCGCCAGCAGCTTTCTTAGCGGGGTTTCCTACAATGAGCAGTTCTTC
>TRBJ2-1|TRBV5-1|.|.
CASSSGAGNLNEQFF
TGCGCCAGCAGCTCTGGGGCAGGGAACCTTAATGAGCAGTTCTTC
>TRBJ1-5|TRBV6-5|.|.
CASSYSRQTLQAQHF
TGTGCCAGCAGTTACTCGAGACAGACTCTGCAAGCCCAGCATTTT
>TRBJ1-2|TRBV29-1|TRBD1|.
CSVDRGRGNYGYTF
TGCAGCGTTGATAGGGGCAGGGGGAACTATGGCTACACCTTC
>TRBJ1-1|TRBV12-3/TRBV12-4|.|.
CASSGDGPGAEAFF
TGTGCCAGCAGCGGAGACGGCCCGGGCGCTGAAGCTTTCTTT
>TRBJ1-2|TRBV12-3/TRBV12-4|TRBD1|.
CASSSTDRWDYGYTF
TGTGCCAGCAGTTCCACGGACAGGTGGGACTATGGCTACACCTTC
>TRBJ1-1|TRBV5-6|.|many
CASSLQRNTEAFF
TGTGCCAGCAGCTTGCAGCGAAACACTGAAGCTTTCTTT
>TRBJ2-1|TRBV11-1|TRBD1|few
CASSGRTGPVIPIHNEQFF
TGTGCCAGCAGCGGACGGACAGGTCCCGTTATCCCAATACACAATGAGCAGTTCTTC
>TRBJ2-1|TRBV7-9|.|.
CASSSPTGVNEQFF
TGTGCCAGCAGTTCACCGACAGGAGTCAATGAGCAGTTCTTC
>TRBJ1-6|TRBV5-6|.|few
CASSLGRDSPLHF
TGTGCCAGCAGCTTGGGCAGGGATTCACCCCTCCACTTT
>TRBJ1-1|TRBV4-3|.|.
CASSQDGGAVNTEAFF
TGCGCCAGCAGCCAAGATGGAGGGGCGGTGAACACTGAAGCTTTCTTT
>TRBJ2-1|TRBV7-3|.|.
CASSLEGRVQFF
TGTGCCAGCAGCTTAGAGGGGAGAGTGCAGTTCTTC
>TRBJ2-5|TRBV12-3/TRBV12-4|.|.
CASSNYQETQYF
TGTGCCAGCAGTAACTACCAAGAGACCCAGTACTTC
>TRBJ2-2|TRBV10-1|.|.
CASSIGGANTGELFF
TGCGCCAGCTCGATTGGCGGGGCGAACACCGGGGAGCTGTTTTTT
>TRBJ2-3|TRBV12-3/TRBV12-4|.|.
CASTLPLTDTQYF
TGTGCCAGCACCTTACCCCTCACAGATACGCAGTATTTT
>TRBJ1-1|TRBV11-2|.|.
CASSLRGRFMDTEAFF
TGTGCCAGCAGCTTAAGGGGGAGGTTTATGGACACTGAAGCTTTCTTT
>TRBJ2-2|TRBV7-9|TRBD2|many
CASSFSPGLAGSTGELFF
TGTGCCAGCAGCTTTAGTCCGGGACTAGCGGGGTCCACCGGGGAGCTGTTTTTT
>TRBJ2-2|TRBV6-1|.|.
CASSTTPGTPNTGELFF
TGTGCCAGCAGCACTACACCGGGGACACCGAACACCGGGGAGCTGTTTTTT
>TRBJ2-6|TRBV11-1|TRBD1|.
CASSLRTGVGANVLTF
TGTGCCAGCAGCTTACGGACAGGGGTTGGGGCCAACGTCCTGACTTTC
>TRBJ2-2|TRBV12-3/TRBV12-4|TRBD1|.
CASIPDRGATGELFF
TGTGCCAGCATCCCGGACAGGGGGGCCACCGGGGAGCTGTTTTTT
>TRBJ1-6|TRBV5-6|TRBD1|few
CASSSAGTGLSPLHF
TGTGCCAGCAGCTCCGCCGGGACAGGGCTCTCACCCCTCCACTTT
>TRBJ1-2|TRBV4-3|.|.
CASSQFLFSDNYGYTF
TGCGCCAGCAGCCAATTTCTATTCTCAGATAACTATGGCTACACCTTC
>TRBJ1-3|TRBV13|.|.
CASSRRGDTIYF
TGTGCCAGCAGCCGTAGAGGAGACACCATATATTTT
>TRBJ2-3|TRBV12-3/TRBV12-4|TRBD2|.
CASRHRGDLSTDTQYF
TGTGCCAGCAGGCATCGGGGGGACCTTAGCACAGATACGCAGTATTTT
>TRBJ2-2|TRBV6-1|TRBD1|.
CASTWDSSAGELFF
TGTGCCAGCACCTGGGACAGTTCAGCCGGGGAGCTGTTTTTT
>TRBJ2-7|TRBV12-3/TRBV12-4|TRBD1|.
CASRDGTASYEQYF
TGTGCCAGCAGGGACGGGACAGCCTCCTACGAGCAGTACTTC
>TRBJ2-3|TRBV11-2|TRBD2|few
CASSLGVAGLAVMADTQYF
TGTGCCAGCAGCTTAGGTGTGGCGGGCCTAGCGGTCATGGCAGATACGCAGTATTTT
>TRBJ2-1|TRBV28|.|.
CASSLAPSSYNEQFF
TGTGCCAGCAGTTTGGCCCCGAGCTCCTACAATGAGCAGTTCTTC
>TRBJ2-1|TRBV28|.|.
CASGPGLPYNEQFF
TGTGCCAGCGGCCCCGGGCTCCCCTACAATGAGCAGTTCTTC